The present entry profiles one TCR beta chain with its context. The target antigen is unknown. There are 15 residues in the CDR3. The V gene end was trimmed by 3 bases and the J gene end by 0 bases; junction bases not matched to a gene: 5. Germline V gene data show CDR1 as SGHTA and CDR2 as FQGNSA. PCR involved 60 Vbeta and 13 Jbeta primers. The table came from immunoSEQ multiplex PCR; TCRdb's copy has only in-frame clones and leaves some out. This sample yields more than 150,000 clones, of which around 86% are seen a single time; roughly 6.3% belongs to the top ten. The data stem from a study of cytomegalovirus exposure and HLA in healthy donors. Study-wide findings and caveats: Presence/absence analysis assumed near-uniform sequencing depth across donors.

The chain uses TRBV7-2 and TRBJ2-7; 7 bases align to TRBD2. The sample consisted of PBMCs. The receptor was derived from a man in his forties in good health and CMV-seropositive. The CDR3 loop is CASSLTAGNSYEQYF. The CDR3 DNA follows: TGTGCCAGCAGCTTGACAGCGGGGAACTCCTACGAGCAGTACTTC. The complete variable domain, with remaining parts taken from reference TRBV7-2 and TRBJ2-7, reads GAGVSQSPSNKVTEKGKDVELRCDPISGHTALYWYRQSLGQGLEFLIYFQGNSAPDKSGLPSDRFSAERTGGSVSTLTIQRTQQEDSAVYLCASSLTAGNSYEQYFGPGTRLTVT.